The clone carrying this T cell receptor beta chain was recorded many times. What it binds is not known. Between the trimmed V and J ends, which lost 6 bases and 5 bases, there was a span of 21 bases. The germline V gene encodes CDR1 MNHEY and CDR2 SVGEGT. This CDR3 is built from 16 residues. These data belong to a study of human T cells and chemical hapten exposure. Overall study results and limits: No shift was seen in TCRs above 1 in 1000 frequency with DPC sensitization.

Regarding time point: patch test 2, 6 weeks after DPC sensitization. Treatment of the sample: therapeutic diphenylcyclopropenone sensitization with weekly scalp DPC. TCRdb re-analysed the RACE reads in MiXCR, keeping a single row per CDR3 protein. The sample carries fewer than 85,000 distinct CDR3 sequences, roughly a tenth recorded once. The material was whole blood, obtained in connection with sensitization to the hapten diphenylcyclopropenone (DPC). This clonotype was sampled from a woman younger than 45 with alopecia areata. Some clones in this sample may be carry-over from other donors' samples. The gene calls are TRBV6-2 or TRBV6-3 and TRBJ2-3; D ambiguous. In DNA form, the CDR3 reads TGTGCCAGCAGCCCCCGGGCCACCCTAGGTAAAGATACGCAGTATTTT. Protein product: CASSPRATLGKDTQYF.